The 13 T cell receptor beta chains reported below all come from one sample, sequenced in a study of PD-1 blockade in classical Hodgkin lymphoma. Time point defined: cycle 4 day 1 (C4D1), after six to seven weeks of nivolumab. Brentuximab vedotin exposure varied, and every patient relapsed after autologous stem cell transplantation. Generated by immunoSEQ multiplex PCR, the TCRdb table keeps only in-frame clones and is missing some. This sample has roughly 96,000 clones, with roughly 91% found just once. Sample: peripheral blood mononuclear cells (PBMCs), taken before the fourth cycle of nivolumab. These receptors all come from a human donor with classical Hodgkin lymphoma.

The chain couples TRBV5-1 to TRBJ2-7, with 13 bases fitting TRBD2. V lost 3 bases and J lost 1; bases outside the gene matches: 16. The CDR3 runs to 20 residues. Germline assignment: CDR1 SGHRS and CDR2 YFSETQ. CDR3 amino acids: CASSSWGLLAGGLGSYEQYF. The CDR3 DNA reads as TGCGCCAGCAGCTCTTGGGGCCTACTAGCGGGAGGGCTCGGATCCTACGAGCAGTACTTC.

The chain links TRBV6-1 to TRBJ2-7; 8 bases are shared with TRBD1. V shed 6 bases, J shed 3 bases, and the junction held 4 bases outside the gene matches. CDR1 and CDR2 from the germline V gene are MNHNS and SASEGT. This CDR3 spans 13 amino acids. The CDR3 DNA reads as TGTGCCAGCAGAAAAGACAGGGGCTACGAGCAGTACTTC. Translated, it gives CASRKDRGYEQYF.

The chain combines TRBV7-6 with TRBJ2-6; no definite D call. CDR1 and CDR2 (germline): SGHVS, FNYEAQ. The CDR3 has 14 residues. V was pared by 5 bases and J by 4 bases, with 9 bases between. CDR3 sequence (DNA): TGTGCCAGCAGCCCGTCTGTAGGGGCCAACGTCCTGACTTTC. This translates into CASSPSVGANVLTF.

The chain uses TRBV28 and TRBJ2-7, with 11 bases matching TRBD1. The ends lost 6 bases at V and 2 bases at J; junction bases unmatched: 6. The CDR3 covers 15 residues. Germline CDR1 is MDHEN and CDR2 is SYDVKM. CDR3: CASSWLGQGAYEQYF. The CDR3 coding sequence is TGTGCCAGCAGCTGGCTGGGACAGGGGGCCTACGAGCAGTACTTC.

The chain recombines TRBV7-9 with TRBJ1-1; 8 bases are a match to TRBD1. The CDR3 contains 17 residues. The V gene's germline CDR1 is SEHNR and CDR2 FQNEAQ (reference sequence). With 5 bases clipped from V and 5 bases from J, the junction kept 16 bases outside the gene matches. In DNA, the CDR3 is TGTGCCAGCAGCCACCCCCTCAGGGGGCGGGGGGGGACTGAAGCTTTCTTT. Encoded protein: CASSHPLRGRGGTEAFF. Complete variable domain (other parts from reference TRBV7-9 and TRBJ1-1): DTGVSQNPRHKITKRGQNVTFRCDPISEHNRLYWYRQTLGQGPEFLTYFQNEAQLEKSRLLSDRFSAERPKGSFSTLEIQRTEQGDSAMYLCASSHPLRGRGGTEAFFGQGTRLTVV.

The chain employs TRBV4-1 and TRBJ2-1; possible D gene TRBD1, 6 bases. The CDR3 runs to 14 residues. The ends were cut back, 4 bases at V and 4 bases at J, with 11 bases in the middle. The V gene's germline CDR1 is MGHRA and CDR2 YSYEKL. The CDR3 spells CASSRLGQYNEQFF. The CDR3 DNA reads as TGCGCCAGCAGCCGTCTCGGACAGTACAATGAGCAGTTCTTC.

The V and J genes are TRBV7-2 and TRBJ2-7; 7 positions match TRBD1. Trimming cost V 1 base and J 4 bases; bases outside gene matches: 4. The CDR3 loop spans 14 amino acids. Looked up from germline, CDR1 is SGHTA and CDR2 is FQGNSA. The CDR3 spells CASSLVGQFYEQYF. For the CDR3, the DNA is TGTGCCAGCAGCTTAGTGGGACAGTTTTACGAGCAGTACTTC. The full variable domain, with the rest looked up from reference TRBV7-2 and TRBJ2-7, is GAGVSQSPSNKVTEKGKDVELRCDPISGHTALYWYRQSLGQGLEFLIYFQGNSAPDKSGLPSDRFSAERTGGSVSTLTIQRTQQEDSAVYLCASSLVGQFYEQYFGPGTRLTVT.

This rearrangement joins TRBV30 to TRBJ2-3; D gene uncertain. This CDR3 has 10 residues. Trimming took off 1 base at V and 9 bases at J, with 5 bases between the two ends. CDR1 is GTSNPN, CDR2 SVGIG, per germline (reference sequence). The CDR3 region is CAWSATTQYF. The DNA for the CDR3 is TGTGCCTGGAGTGCCACGACGCAGTATTTT.

The rearrangement uses TRBV5-4 and TRBJ2-5; D uncertain. There are 13 residues in the CDR3. V was trimmed by 6 bases and J by 1 base, leaving 10 bases between them. Germline CDR1 reads SGHNT; CDR2 reads YYREEE (reference sequence). The CDR3 region is CASKWAVQETQYF. The CDR3 DNA follows: TGTGCCAGCAAGTGGGCAGTCCAAGAGACCCAGTACTTC.

The chain uses TRBV30 and TRBJ2-7; D gene unclear. Per germline, CDR1 GTSNPN and CDR2 SVGIG (reference sequence). V was pared by 0 bases and J by 1 base, with 1 base between. This CDR3 has 11 amino acids. The CDR3, as DNA: TGTGCCTGGAGTGTATCCTACGAGCAGTACTTC. Its protein is CAWSVSYEQYF.

The V call is TRBV28, the J call TRBJ1-4, with 8 bases lining up with TRBD1. This CDR3 region has 14 residues. Germline V gene data show CDR1 as MDHEN and CDR2 as SYDVKM. The V and J ends lost 4 bases and 4 bases, in that order; junction bases with no gene match: 2. This CDR3 is CASSSQGGNEKLFF. The DNA of the CDR3 is TGTGCCAGCAGTTCACAGGGGGGTAATGAAAAACTGTTTTTT.

This rearrangement joins TRBV19 to TRBJ2-1; D remains unclear. Germline CDR1 is LNHDA and CDR2 is SQIVND (reference sequence). Trimming pared 4 bases from V and 0 bases from J, leaving 10 bases between. CDR3 size: 15 residues. The CDR3 protein is CASSNRPSSYNEQFF. The CDR3 DNA follows: TGTGCCAGTAGTAACAGACCAAGCTCCTACAATGAGCAGTTCTTC.

The chain joins TRBV4-2 to TRBJ1-3; D may be TRBD1 (6 bases). This CDR3 contains 18 residues. Between the trimmed V and J ends, which lost 0 bases and 1 base, there was a span of 16 bases. Germline V gene lookup returns CDR1 LGHNA and CDR2 YNFKEQ. The CDR3 region has the DNA TGTGCCAGCAGCCAAGATCTTCAGGGACATGTATCTGGAAACACCATATATTTT. Its translation is CASSQDLQGHVSGNTIYF.